The 32 T cell receptor beta chains below all came from one sample that was sequenced in a study of spatial heterogeneity in lung cancer. The time point: sample taken at primary tumor resection. TCRdb re-analysed the 5' RACE reads in MiXCR, keeping a single row per CDR3 protein. This sample has about 48,000 distinct CDR3 sequences, with roughly 5.7% found just once. The sample was PBMCs, taken at surgery. The receptors here all came from a male donor with early-stage non-small cell lung cancer.

This clonotype came up many times. J is TRBJ1-5 and V is TRBV5-6, with D uncertain. Germline CDR1 SGHDT, CDR2 YYEEEE. The CDR3 sequence is 13 residues long. V dropped 4 bases and J dropped 11 bases, with 16 bases sitting between them. CDR3 protein: CASSIRWEEAQHF. The CDR3 nucleotides are TGTGCCAGCAGCATTCGATGGGAGGAGGCCCAGCATTTT.

This clonotype was detected a few times. The chain links TRBV12-3 or TRBV12-4 to TRBJ2-5; a possible D gene is TRBD1 (5 bases). There are 14 residues in the CDR3. Trimming stripped 3 bases from V and 2 bases from J, with 10 bases between. CDR3 nucleotides: TGTGCCAGCAGTTTTGGGGCTGAGCAAGAGACCCAGTACTTC. Its protein is CASSFGAEQETQYF.

This clonotype was seen at least ten times. This rearrangement joins TRBV7-2 to TRBJ1-5; 8 nucleotides match TRBD1. Germline V gives CDR1 SGHTA, CDR2 FQGNSA. With V trimmed by 5 bases and J by 5 bases, 8 bases remained unmatched. This CDR3 region has 15 residues. The CDR3 bases are TGTGCCAGCAGCCCCAGGGGGCGAGGGTATCAGCCCCAGCATTTT. This codes for CASSPRGRGYQPQHF.

This clonotype is deemed medium-sized. This sequence joins TRBV29-1 and TRBJ2-7, with 7 bases fitting TRBD1. CDR1 SQVTM and CDR2 ANQGSEA come from the germline V gene. The CDR3 is 13 residues long. The J segment lost 0 bases and the V segment lost 6 bases, leaving 5 bases of the junction unmatched. CDR3 residues: CSVVGQHSYEQYF. The CDR3, as DNA: TGCAGCGTAGTGGGACAGCACTCCTACGAGCAGTACTTC.

In its sample, this clonotype was seen many times. J is TRBJ2-7 and V is TRBV29-1; D is undetermined. The CDR3 spans 14 residues. Germline CDR1 reads SQVTM; CDR2 reads ANQGSEA. V was cut by 1 base and J by 1 base, with 11 bases left in between. CDR3 sequence: CSVEGTETSYEQYF. The CDR3 DNA reads as TGCAGCGTTGAAGGGACGGAAACTTCCTACGAGCAGTACTTC.

There are many counts of this clonotype. The chain employs TRBV11-1 and TRBJ2-7; TRBD2 matches 10 bases. Germline V gives CDR1 SGHAT, CDR2 FQDESV (reference sequence). CDR3 size: 15 residues. J gave up 2 bases and V 5 bases, and 6 bases lay outside the gene matches. CDR3 protein: CASSARLAGPYEQYF. The CDR3 coding sequence is TGTGCCAGCAGCGCCAGACTAGCGGGCCCCTACGAGCAGTACTTC.

At least ten counts were recorded for this clonotype. This sequence joins TRBV10-3 and TRBJ1-1; 9 bases are a match to TRBD1. This CDR3 contains 13 residues. The V gene end was trimmed by 0 bases and the J gene end by 11 bases; junction bases not matched to a gene: 4. Looked up from germline, CDR1 is ENHRY and CDR2 is SYGVKD. The CDR3 reads CAISESGDREAFF. CDR3 coding DNA: TGTGCCATCAGTGAGTCAGGGGACAGGGAGGCTTTCTTT.

This clonotype was seen many times. The chain recombines TRBV20-1 with TRBJ2-7; D is unresolved. Per the germline V gene, CDR1 is DFQATT and CDR2 is SNEGSKA (reference sequence). Trimming took 3 bases from V and 0 from J, leaving 15 bases between them. The CDR3 totals 15 residues. CDR3 coding DNA: TGCAGTGCTAGCCCATCCTGGCCGGACTCCTACGAGCAGTACTTC. Protein product: CSASPSWPDSYEQYF.

This clonotype has ten or more counts. This CDR3 is CASRLHVEDTEAFF. The DNA for the CDR3 is TGTGCCAGCCGACTTCACGTGGAGGACACTGAAGCTTTCTTT. The chain recombines TRBV18 with TRBJ1-1; D remains unclear. V was pared by 8 bases and J by 3 bases, with 16 bases between. Germline V CDR1 and CDR2: KGHSH, LQKENI. This CDR3 has 14 amino acids.

This clonotype showed up many times. This chain uses TRBV25-1 with TRBJ2-5; D may be TRBD1 (6 bases). Germline V CDR1 and CDR2: MGHDK, SYGVNS. V was shortened by 3 bases and J by 4 bases, with 9 bases between the two germline ends. This CDR3 contains 13 residues. The CDR3, as DNA: TGTGCCAGCAGTGAGGGACATAGAGAGACCCAGTACTTC. Amino acids: CASSEGHRETQYF.

This clonotype was counted ten times or more. V usage is TRBV28 and J usage is TRBJ2-5, with 9 bases matching TRBD1. Losses at the gene ends were 11 bases for V and 5 bases for J; bases not matched to a gene: 6. CDR1 and CDR2 (germline): MDHEN, SYDVKM. The CDR3 is made up of 12 amino acids. CDR3 sequence: CASGTGIETQYF. CDR3 bases: TGTGCCTCCGGGACAGGGATCGAGACCCAGTACTTC.

This clonotype was found many times. CDR3 in DNA: TGCGCCAGCAGCTTGCCCGAAGATACGCAGTATTTT. The encoded protein is CASSLPEDTQYF. The chain carries TRBV5-1 and TRBJ2-3; D gene unclear. The V end lost 1 base, the J end lost 5 bases, and 5 bases lay between the germline ends. This CDR3 has 12 amino acids. CDR1 is SGHRS, CDR2 YFSETQ, per germline.

About this clonotype itself: This may be a read error: a much more frequent sequence differs by one nucleotide. The chain employs TRBV2 and TRBJ1-1, with 7 nucleotides matching TRBD1. Germline-derived CDR1 and CDR2 are SNHLY and FYNNEI. The CDR3 is made up of 12 amino acids. The CDR3 sequence is CAGGQGGTEDFF. The DNA of the CDR3 is TGTGCCGGAGGGCAGGGGGGCACTGAAGATTTCTTT.

There are many counts of this clonotype. The CDR3 reads CASRTDPNYGYTF. The CDR3 DNA reads as TGTGCCAGCAGGACGGACCCTAACTATGGCTACACCTTC. The chain has TRBV6-5 and TRBJ1-2, with no clear D. From germline, CDR1 is MNHEY and CDR2 SVGAGI. The V end lost 6 bases, the J end lost 0 bases, and 8 bases lay between the germline ends. CDR3 size: 13 residues.

This clonotype was picked up many times. The chain employs TRBV20-1 and TRBJ1-3, with D possibly matching TRBD1 (5 bases). CDR3 size: 14 residues. CDR1 DFQATT and CDR2 SNEGSKA come from the germline V gene (reference sequence). Trimming removed 4 bases from V and 0 bases from J, with 10 bases in between. The CDR3 DNA follows: TGCAGTGCTATAGACAGCCGCTCTGGAAACACCATATATTTT. Residues: CSAIDSRSGNTIYF.

There are many counts of this clonotype. The chain couples TRBV12-3 or TRBV12-4 to TRBJ1-2; D gene unclear. This CDR3 is 15 amino acids long. V lost 4 bases and J 0 bases, leaving 12 bases between the germline ends. The CDR3 protein is CASSYRAATNYGYTF. The DNA of the CDR3 is TGTGCCAGCAGTTACCGGGCCGCGACTAACTATGGCTACACCTTC.

This clonotype appeared many times. J is TRBJ2-5 and V is TRBV7-2; 10 bases fit TRBD2. Germline V gives CDR1 SGHTA, CDR2 FQGNSA. The CDR3 spans 16 residues. The ends lost 1 base at V and 5 bases at J; junction bases unmatched: 7. CDR3 protein: CASSLGSAGGGETQYF. CDR3 DNA: TGTGCCAGCAGCTTAGGCTCAGCGGGAGGGGGCGAGACCCAGTACTTC.

This clonotype appeared a few times. The gene calls are TRBV5-1 and TRBJ1-5, with D hard to call. Germline V gives CDR1 SGHRS, CDR2 YFSETQ. This CDR3 comprises 13 residues. Trimming shortened V by 3 bases and J by 4 bases, and 8 bases separated the two germline ends. CDR3 DNA: TGCGCCAGCAGCTCGGGTCAAAATCAGCCCCAGCATTTT. Protein: CASSSGQNQPQHF.

At least ten counts were recorded for this clonotype. The chain carries TRBV7-9 and TRBJ2-3; 8 bases match TRBD1. Germline V gene data show CDR1 as SEHNR and CDR2 as FQNEAQ (reference sequence). V dropped 4 bases and J dropped 5; count of bases not matched to a gene: 11. The CDR3 covers 16 residues. The CDR3 loop reads CASSSTSGTGGDTQYF. Here the CDR3 DNA reads TGTGCCAGCAGCTCCACCAGTGGGACAGGTGGAGATACGCAGTATTTT.

This clonotype was counted at least ten times. The chain employs TRBV7-9 and TRBJ2-5, with 10 bases lining up with TRBD1. The CDR3 runs to 15 residues. Trimming cost V 3 bases and J 5 bases; bases outside gene matches: 6. Germline CDR1 is SEHNR and CDR2 is FQNEAQ (reference sequence). The CDR3 nucleotides read TGTGCCAGCAGCTTGACAGGGGGCGCGTTTGAGACCCAGTACTTC. Protein sequence: CASSLTGGAFETQYF. The full variable domain, with the rest looked up from reference TRBV7-9 and TRBJ2-5, is DTGVSQNPRHKITKRGQNVTFRCDPISEHNRLYWYRQTLGQGPEFLTYFQNEAQLEKSRLLSDRFSAERPKGSFSTLEIQRTEQGDSAMYLCASSLTGGAFETQYFGPGTRLLVL.

This clonotype was recorded many times. The CDR3 sequence: CATSGPSSGSSTDTQYF. The CDR3 DNA sequence: TGTGCCACCAGTGGACCTTCTTCCGGGAGTAGCACAGATACGCAGTATTTT. The chain is built from TRBV24-1 and TRBJ2-3; tentative D call: TRBD2 (6 bases). The ends were cut back, 5 bases at V and 0 bases at J, with 17 bases in the middle. CDR1 and CDR2 (germline): KGHDR, SFDVKD. There are 17 residues in the CDR3.

This clonotype appeared many times. The rearrangement links TRBV29-1 to TRBJ1-1; D call uncertain. CDR3 length: 13 amino acids. V lost 1 base to trimming and J lost 0 bases, with 6 bases between them. The germline V gene has CDR1 SQVTM and CDR2 ANQGSEA. The CDR3 sequence: CSVEGPMNTEAFF. DNA of the CDR3: TGCAGCGTTGAAGGACCCATGAACACTGAAGCTTTCTTT. Based on the CDR3 plus reference TRBV29-1 and TRBJ1-1, the full variable domain is SAVISQKPSRDICQRGTSLTIQCQVDSQVTMMFWYRQQPGQSLTLIATANQGSEATYESGFVIDKFPISRPNLTFSTLTVSNMSPEDSSIYLCSVEGPMNTEAFFGQGTRLTVV.

This clonotype was detected ten times or more. J is TRBJ2-2 and V is TRBV28; no definite D call. V lost 3 bases and J lost 9, with 17 bases in between. The CDR3 runs 15 residues. The germline V gene encodes CDR1 MDHEN and CDR2 SYDVKM. CDR3 protein: CASSFSDRPGRELFF. DNA of the CDR3: TGTGCCAGCAGTTTTTCGGACCGTCCTGGCCGGGAGCTGTTTTTT.

This clonotype was seen repeatedly, ten times or more. The chain joins TRBV29-1 to TRBJ2-3; D gene uncertain. The CDR3 runs 16 residues. Germline V gene lookup returns CDR1 SQVTM and CDR2 ANQGSEA. The germline V and J ends were trimmed by 0 bases and 3 bases, with 16 bases remaining between them. The CDR3 region has the DNA TGCAGCGTTGAAGATGAGCCCTTCGTAGGGACAGATACGCAGTATTTT. Encoded protein: CSVEDEPFVGTDTQYF.

This clonotype has ten or more counts. This sequence joins TRBV10-1 and TRBJ1-1; D is possibly TRBD1 (6 bases). Trimming left V 11 bases short and J 4 bases short, with 14 bases between. Germline V lookup: CDR1 WNHNN, CDR2 SYGVQD (reference sequence). The CDR3 loop spans 12 amino acids. CDR3 sequence: CAGRGRGTEAFF. Here the CDR3 DNA reads TGCGCCGGACGGGGCAGGGGCACTGAAGCTTTCTTT.

This clonotype was seen many times. The chain carries TRBV29-1 and TRBJ1-5, with D tentatively TRBD1 (5 bases). Germline-derived CDR1 and CDR2 are SQVTM and ANQGSEA. The CDR3 sequence is 14 residues long. The V and J ends lost 7 bases and 0 bases respectively, with 13 bases between them. The CDR3, as DNA: TGCAGCGCCTTGACAGATAATAGCAATCAGCCCCAGCATTTT. It translates to CSALTDNSNQPQHF.

This clonotype was recorded at least ten times. The gene calls are TRBV7-2 and TRBJ2-3; no firm D call. V gave up 1 base and J gave up 1 base, with 3 bases separating them. The CDR3 loop spans 13 amino acids. CDR1 is SGHTA, CDR2 FQGNSA, per germline. The CDR3 loop is CASSLDRTDTQYF. CDR3 nucleotides: TGTGCCAGCAGCTTAGACCGCACAGATACGCAGTATTTT.

The chain carries TRBV12-3 or TRBV12-4 and TRBJ2-5, with D uncertain. The CDR3 is made up of 13 amino acids. With 11 bases removed from V and 2 bases from J, the gap between germline ends came to 15 bases. The CDR3 loop is CASNRGRQETQYF. CDR3 coding DNA: TGTGCCTCAAATCGTGGCAGACAAGAGACCCAGTACTTC.

This clonotype was recorded at least ten times. The CDR3 bases are TGTGCCAGCAGCGTAGTTAGCGGGAGGTCCCAGGGGGATACGCAGTATTTT. This encodes CASSVVSGRSQGDTQYF. The chain is built from TRBV9 and TRBJ2-3; 10 nucleotides line up with TRBD2. The germline V gene encodes CDR1 SGDLS and CDR2 YYNGEE. V lost 0 bases, J lost 6 bases, and 10 bases stayed unmatched. This CDR3 has 17 amino acids.

The chain employs TRBV7-8 and TRBJ1-4; D not resolved. This CDR3 comprises 16 residues. Trimming removed 3 bases at V and 3 bases at J, with 14 bases between. Germline assignment: CDR1 SGHVS and CDR2 FQNEAQ. CDR3 sequence: CASSFWQTTPNEKLFF. In DNA form, the CDR3 reads TGTGCCAGCAGCTTTTGGCAGACCACGCCTAATGAAAAACTGTTTTTT.

This clonotype was counted at least ten times. The rearrangement links TRBV12-3 or TRBV12-4 to TRBJ2-5, with D possibly matching TRBD2 (5 bases). The CDR3 extends over 14 amino acids. V shed 7 bases and J shed 4 bases, with 16 bases lying between them. CDR3 residues: CASTWAPGRETQYF. CDR3 nucleotides: TGTGCCAGCACTTGGGCCCCGGGGAGAGAGACCCAGTACTTC.

This chain connects TRBV5-1 to TRBJ2-5, with 10 positions matching TRBD2. This CDR3 region has 16 residues. With 2 bases clipped from V and 5 bases from J, the junction kept 9 bases outside the gene matches. Germline V lookup: CDR1 SGHRS, CDR2 YFSETQ. CDR3 residues: CASSLASGRGGETQYF. Here the CDR3 DNA reads TGCGCCAGCAGCTTAGCAAGCGGGAGGGGAGGCGAGACCCAGTACTTC.